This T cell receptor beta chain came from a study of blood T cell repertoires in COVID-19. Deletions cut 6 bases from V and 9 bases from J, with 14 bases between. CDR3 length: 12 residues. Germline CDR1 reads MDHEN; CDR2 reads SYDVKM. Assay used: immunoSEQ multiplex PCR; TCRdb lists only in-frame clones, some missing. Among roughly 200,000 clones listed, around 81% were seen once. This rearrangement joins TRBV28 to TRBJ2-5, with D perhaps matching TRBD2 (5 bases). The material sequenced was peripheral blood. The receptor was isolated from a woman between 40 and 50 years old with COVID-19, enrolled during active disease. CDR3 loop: CASRSLPRAQYF. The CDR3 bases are TGTGCCAGCAGATCCCTCCCGAGGGCCCAGTACTTC.